The next 17 T cell receptor beta chains were all read from a single sample in a study of T cells in women clearing cervical HPV infection. Generated by immunoSEQ multiplex PCR, the TCRdb table keeps only in-frame clones and is missing some. This sample's table has more than 30,000 clones. The sample comprised blood buffy coat. Source of these receptors: a woman between 18 and 70 years old with a cervical HPV16 infection that either progressed to CIN3+ or cleared (not recorded which).

In the case of this clone: The read comes to an end 3 residues before the CDR3 does, leaving the germline J gene to fill in the end. The chain employs TRBV9 and TRBJ2-3, with 14 bases matching TRBD2. The V segment lost 4 bases and the J segment 7 bases; nucleotides outside the gene matches: 8. The CDR3 covers 16 residues. Germline V gives CDR1 SGDLS, CDR2 YYNGEE. The CDR3 region is CASSPRLAGGYYTQYF. The CDR3 bases that were read are TGTGCCAGCAGCCCCCGACTAGCGGGGGGGTATTATACG.

In regard to this clone: The read falls 3 residues short of the CDR3 end, and the missing part is taken from the germline J gene. The chain recombines TRBV7-3 with TRBJ2-1; 8 bases are shared with TRBD2. This CDR3 contains 16 residues. Germline V CDR1 and CDR2: SGHTA, FQGTGA. The trim removed 5 bases at V and 3 bases at J, leaving 9 bases unmatched. CDR3 in amino acids: CASSPPGAGVYNEQFF. The part of the CDR3 DNA that was read is TGTGCCAGCAGCCCCCCAGGAGCGGGAGTCTACAATGAG.

Turning to this clone: Read data end 3 residues before the CDR3 end; the end is taken from the germline J gene. The chain combines TRBV5-6 with TRBJ1-6, with TRBD1 matching 7 bases. V dropped 4 bases and J dropped 10; count of bases not matched to a gene: 8. This CDR3 spans 14 amino acids. Germline V gene data show CDR1 as SGHDT and CDR2 as YYEEEE. This CDR3 is CASSITGVESPLHF. The CDR3 DNA, read in part, is TGTGCCAGCAGCATAACAGGGGTCGAGTCACCC.

A word on this clone: The sequence runs out 3 residues before the end of the CDR3; the remainder is reconstructed from the germline J gene. The genes are TRBV6-2 or TRBV6-3 and TRBJ1-5; 9 bases map to TRBD1. CDR1 is MNHEY and CDR2 is SVGEGT in the germline V gene. This CDR3 is built from 15 residues. V shed 8 bases and J 5 bases; nucleotides not matched to a gene: 10. CDR3 DNA, as far as it was read: TGTGCCAGCTGGGGCCGCGGACAGGGGTATCAGCCC. Its translation is CASWGRGQGYQP. The CDR3 in its entirety is CASWGRGQGYQPQHF.

With respect to this clone: Read coverage stops 3 residues before the CDR3 terminus; the germline J gene supplies the remainder. The rearrangement uses TRBV5-6 and TRBJ1-5, with 9 bases identical to TRBD1. The CDR3 totals 14 residues. V shed 4 bases, J shed 6 bases, and the junction held 5 bases outside the gene matches. The germline V gene has CDR1 SGHDT and CDR2 YYEEEE. CDR3 bases read: TGTGCCAGCAGCCGGGGACAGGGCCTTCAGCCC. Translated, it gives CASSRGQGLQP. The entire CDR3 is CASSRGQGLQPQHF.

Concerning this clone itself: The read terminates 3 residues before the CDR3 end, so the remaining end is supplied by the germline J gene. V gene TRBV7-9 combines with J gene TRBJ2-5; maybe TRBD1 (6 bases). This CDR3 spans 14 amino acids. V lost 5 bases and J lost 5, with 15 bases in between. Germline CDR1 is SEHNR and CDR2 is FQNEAQ (reference sequence). The part of the CDR3 DNA that was read is TGTGCCAGCAGCATACAGGGTACGAAGGAGACC. Translated, it gives CASSIQGTKET. The CDR3 in its entirety is CASSIQGTKETQYF.

Worth noting for this clone: Read sequence stops 3 residues before the CDR3 end, and the germline J gene provides the missing end. J is TRBJ1-2 and V is TRBV7-2; tentative D call: TRBD1 (5 bases). From germline, CDR1 is SGHTA and CDR2 FQGNSA. The CDR3 consists of 13 residues. The chain's CDR3 is CASSFQGQEGYTF. The CDR3 DNA, read in part, is TGTGCCAGCAGCTTTCAGGGCCAGGAAGGC.

In the case of this clone: The CDR3 end is not reached by the read, which stops 3 residues before it; the germline J gene fills it in. The rearrangement joins TRBV7-9 to TRBJ2-7, with D perhaps TRBD1 (5 bases). Looked up from germline, CDR1 is SEHNR and CDR2 is FQNEAQ (reference sequence). Trimming pared 2 bases from V and 5 bases from J, leaving 13 bases between. The CDR3 consists of 14 residues. CDR3 sequence reads: CASSLQGKGDEQYF. CDR3 DNA, as far as it was read: TGTGCCAGCAGCTTACAGGGTAAGGGTGACGAG.

With respect to this clone: The read comes to an end 3 residues before the CDR3 does, leaving the germline J gene to fill in the end. The chain has TRBV19 and TRBJ1-2; 9 bases line up with TRBD1. Germline V gene data show CDR1 as LNHDA and CDR2 as SQIVND (reference sequence). The ends lost 7 bases at V and 1 base at J; junction bases unmatched: 16. CDR3 length: 18 residues. The CDR3 spells CASTPIQGASPVNYGYTF. The covered CDR3 bases are TGTGCCAGTACCCCGATACAGGGGGCCAGCCCCGTTAACTATGGC.

The CDR3 DNA, read in part, is TGCGCCAGCACCTTGAAGGGAAGGGGGTACGAG. Protein sequence: CASTLKGRGYE. The CDR3 as a whole reads CASTLKGRGYEQYF. The V and J genes are TRBV10-1 and TRBJ2-7; TRBD1 might be the D (6 bases). The CDR3 end lies 3 residues beyond the end of the read and is filled in from the germline J gene. Germline V CDR1 and CDR2: WNHNN, SYGVQD (reference sequence). The V gene lost 7 bases and the J gene lost 4 bases, with 17 bases spanning the gap. This CDR3 region has 14 residues.

As concerns this clone: The read falls 3 residues short of the CDR3 end, and the missing part is taken from the germline J gene. The V gene is TRBV5-1, the J gene TRBJ2-1, with 10 bases fitting TRBD2. The germline CDR1 and CDR2 sequences are SGHRS and YFSETQ. Trimming removed 5 bases from V and 4 bases from J; junction bases left unmatched: 6. The CDR3 runs to 15 residues. This chain's CDR3 is CASRFQAGGYNEQFF. Partial CDR3 DNA: TGCGCCAGCAGGTTTCAAGCGGGGGGGTACAATGAG.

Concerning this clone: The CDR3 end lies 3 residues beyond the end of the read and is filled in from the germline J gene. V is TRBV20-1 and J is TRBJ1-5; TRBD1 might be the D (5 bases). With 6 bases removed from V and 0 bases from J, the gap between germline ends came to 15 bases. This CDR3 region has 15 residues. CDR1 DFQATT and CDR2 SNEGSKA come from the germline V gene (reference sequence). CDR3 protein: CSATNTGSSNQPQHF. The covered CDR3 bases are TGCAGTGCCACCAACACAGGTTCTAGCAATCAGCCC.

As regards this clone: The sequenced fragment ends 3 residues before the CDR3 boundary, so the rest is inferred from the germline J gene. The chain links TRBV5-1 to TRBJ2-1; tentative D call: TRBD1 (6 bases). This CDR3 comprises 13 residues. In germline, CDR1 is SGHRS, CDR2 YFSETQ. Trimming took off 2 bases at V and 8 bases at J, with 11 bases between the two ends. The CDR3 DNA, read in part, is TGCGCCAGCAGCTTCTACAGGGCTGATGAG. Amino acids: CASSFYRADE. In full, the CDR3 reads CASSFYRADEQFF.

CDR3 sequence reads: CSLGGLADNEQFF. The sequenced part of the CDR3 DNA is TGCAGTCTCGGGGGACTAGCGGACAATGAG. The gene calls are TRBV20-1 and TRBJ2-1; TRBD2 matches 11 bases. The sequenced fragment ends 3 residues before the CDR3 boundary, so the rest is inferred from the germline J gene. The CDR3 has 13 residues. Trimming at V came to 8 bases and at J to 5 bases, leaving 5 bases not matched to a gene. Germline V gives CDR1 DFQATT, CDR2 SNEGSKA (reference sequence).

A note on this clone: The read halts 3 residues ahead of the CDR3 end, with the missing end drawn from the germline J gene. The chain has TRBV19 and TRBJ1-3; D call uncertain. The CDR3 is 18 amino acids. Germline loops: CDR1 LNHDA, CDR2 SQIVND (reference sequence). Trimming cost V 0 bases and J 3 bases, with 18 bases left between them. CDR3 DNA (partial): TGTGCCAGTAGTATAGAGTTATTCAGCGCCGGTCATGGAAACACC. Amino acid sequence: CASSIELFSAGHGNT. The CDR3 in full is CASSIELFSAGHGNTIYF.

About this clone itself: The read is 3 residues too short to cover the CDR3 end, so that end is filled in from the germline J gene. The chain recombines TRBV5-1 with TRBJ1-2, with TRBD1 matching 8 bases. CDR1 SGHRS and CDR2 YFSETQ come from the germline V gene. The CDR3 is 15 amino acids. The sequenced part of the CDR3 DNA is TGCGCCAGCAGCTTGGCGGACAGGGACCTTGGGGGC. Translating gives CASSLADRDLGG. The entire CDR3 sequence reads CASSLADRDLGGYTF. The full variable domain, with the rest looked up from reference TRBV5-1 and TRBJ1-2, is KAGVTQTPRYLIKTRGQQVTLSCSPISGHRSVSWYQQTPGQGLQFLFEYFSETQRNKGNFPGRFSGRQFSNSRSEMNVSTLELGDSALYLCASSLADRDLGGYTFGSGTRLTVV.

Note on this clone: Read sequence stops 3 residues before the CDR3 end, and the germline J gene provides the missing end. The chain joins TRBV10-3 to TRBJ1-3, with D possibly matching TRBD1 (5 bases). The CDR3 length is 12 residues. Germline CDR1 reads ENHRY; CDR2 reads SYGVKD. CDR3 sequence reads: CAIQTVGNPIYF. Partial CDR3 DNA: TGTGCCATCCAGACAGTAGGCAACCCC.